These T cell receptor beta chains were read from a single sample in a study of immune cell composition in non-small cell lung cancer. Data came from immunoSEQ multiplex PCR; TCRdb stores just in-frame clones and leaves some out. The sample lists approximately 400 clones; around three quarters were seen once. The sample consisted of non-adjacent lung tissue. The receptors come from a human donor with non-small cell lung cancer. CDR3s include the opening cysteine and the closing phenylalanine or tryptophan. The D gene is left open where the match is weak. Clone size is not always given. Where it is, it says once, few, many or a class for expanded clones.

clone size: once; V gene: TRBV18; J gene: TRBJ2-7; D gene: NA; CDR3 protein: CASSPTFGGSEQYF; CDR3 DNA: TGTGCCAGCTCTCCCACCTTTGGAGGCTCCGAGCAGTACTTC
clone size: NA; V gene: TRBV5-6; J gene: TRBJ1-1; D gene: TRBD1; CDR3 protein: CASTFLGQGTSNTEAFF; CDR3 DNA: TGTGCCAGCACCTTCCTCGGACAGGGGACATCGAACACTGAAGCTTTCTTT
clone size: NA; V gene: TRBV4-3; J gene: TRBJ2-2; D gene: NA; CDR3 protein: CASSQELAANTGELFF; CDR3 DNA: TGCGCCAGCAGCCAAGAATTAGCGGCCAACACCGGGGAGCTGTTTTTT
clone size: NA; V gene: TRBV7-3; J gene: TRBJ2-1; D gene: TRBD1; CDR3 protein: CASSPVGQGHNEQFF; CDR3 DNA: TGTGCCAGCAGCCCCGTCGGACAGGGCCACAATGAGCAGTTCTTC
clone size: NA; V gene: TRBV7-9; J gene: TRBJ2-4; D gene: NA; CDR3 protein: CASSPSIQYF; CDR3 DNA: TGTGCCAGCAGCCCCTCCATTCAGTACTTC
clone size: NA; V gene: TRBV10-3; J gene: TRBJ1-6; D gene: NA; CDR3 protein: CASGRGTENSPLHF; CDR3 DNA: TGTGCCAGCGGGCGCGGGACGGAGAATTCACCCCTCCACTTT
clone size: NA; V gene: TRBV7-2; J gene: TRBJ1-1; D gene: TRBD1; CDR3 protein: CASSSLSRGQGNTEAFF; CDR3 DNA: TGTGCCAGCAGCTCCCTCTCCCGGGGACAGGGTAACACTGAAGCTTTCTTT
clone size: NA; V gene: TRBV30; J gene: TRBJ2-3; D gene: TRBD1; CDR3 protein: CAWSTGVLGDTQYF; CDR3 DNA: TGTGCCTGGTCCACAGGGGTCCTCGGGGATACGCAGTATTTT
clone size: NA; V gene: TRBV5-4; J gene: TRBJ1-5; D gene: NA; CDR3 protein: CASSPVPSGQPQHF; CDR3 DNA: TGTGCCAGCAGCCCCGTTCCCTCCGGGCAGCCCCAGCATTTT
clone size: NA; V gene: TRBV7-2; J gene: TRBJ2-1; D gene: TRBD1; CDR3 protein: CASSSGQVYEQFF; CDR3 DNA: TGTGCCAGCAGCTCCGGACAGGTCTATGAGCAGTTCTTC
clone size: NA; V gene: TRBV2; J gene: TRBJ1-6; D gene: NA; CDR3 protein: CASRIGSGRGSYNSPLHF; CDR3 DNA: TGTGCCAGCAGGATAGGATCTGGGAGAGGTTCCTATAATTCACCCCTCCACTTT
clone size: NA; V gene: TRBV6-5; J gene: TRBJ2-7; D gene: NA; CDR3 protein: CASRYTGRLAYEQYF; CDR3 DNA: TGTGCCAGCAGGTATACAGGGCGACTTGCCTACGAGCAGTACTTC
clone size: once; V gene: TRBV4-3; J gene: TRBJ2-6; D gene: NA; CDR3 protein: CASSQGDRPSGANVLTF; CDR3 DNA: TGCGCCAGCAGCCAAGGTGACAGGCCCTCTGGGGCCAACGTCCTGACTTTC
clone size: NA; V gene: TRBV5-4; J gene: TRBJ1-6; D gene: NA; CDR3 protein: CASGQLLNSPLHF; CDR3 DNA: TGTGCCAGCGGACAGCTCCTTAATTCACCCCTCCACTTT
clone size: once; V gene: TRBV7-9; J gene: TRBJ1-5; D gene: TRBD1; CDR3 protein: CASSLAATGEGQPQHF; CDR3 DNA: TGTGCCAGCAGCTTAGCCGCGACAGGGGAAGGCCAGCCCCAGCATTTT
clone size: NA; V gene: TRBV27; J gene: TRBJ1-5; D gene: NA; CDR3 protein: CASSSTVNQPQHF; CDR3 DNA: TGTGCCAGCAGTTCGACAGTGAATCAGCCCCAGCATTTT
clone size: NA; V gene: TRBV7-2; J gene: TRBJ2-1; D gene: NA; CDR3 protein: CASSPMASSYNEQFF; CDR3 DNA: TGTGCCAGCAGCCCGATGGCTAGCTCTTACAATGAGCAGTTCTTC
clone size: NA; V gene: TRBV7-7; J gene: TRBJ2-1; D gene: NA; CDR3 protein: CASSLDAGLNNEQFF; CDR3 DNA: TGTGCCAGCAGCTTAGATGCAGGGCTAAATAATGAGCAGTTCTTC
clone size: NA; V gene: TRBV5-5; J gene: TRBJ2-1; D gene: TRBD2; CDR3 protein: CATGLAGGVREQFF; CDR3 DNA: TGTGCCACGGGACTAGCGGGGGGGGTGCGAGAGCAGTTCTTC
clone size: NA; V gene: TRBV7-9; J gene: TRBJ1-2; D gene: NA; CDR3 protein: CASSSPGHPYGYTF; CDR3 DNA: TGTGCCAGCAGCTCGCCGGGACACCCCTATGGCTACACCTTC
clone size: NA; V gene: TRBV28; J gene: TRBJ2-1; D gene: TRBD2; CDR3 protein: CASSLSTGLAGGPSSYNEQFF; CDR3 DNA: TGTGCCAGCAGTTTATCCACAGGACTAGCGGGAGGGCCAAGCTCCTACAATGAGCAGTTCTTC
clone size: NA; V gene: TRBV6-1; J gene: TRBJ1-5; D gene: TRBD1; CDR3 protein: CASSPRGEGQPQHF; CDR3 DNA: TGTGCCAGCAGTCCCAGGGGGGAAGGGCAGCCCCAGCATTTT
clone size: NA; V gene: TRBV19; J gene: TRBJ2-3; D gene: NA; CDR3 protein: CASSINGWGADTQYF; CDR3 DNA: TGTGCCAGTAGTATTAACGGGTGGGGCGCAGATACGCAGTATTTT
clone size: NA; V gene: TRBV15; J gene: TRBJ2-7; D gene: TRBD2; CDR3 protein: CATSKSSGSEQYF; CDR3 DNA: TGTGCCACCAGCAAGTCTAGCGGGAGCGAGCAGTACTTC
clone size: NA; V gene: TRBV5-5; J gene: TRBJ1-1; D gene: NA; CDR3 protein: CASSLALANTEAFF; CDR3 DNA: TGTGCCAGCAGCTTGGCCCTGGCGAACACTGAAGCTTTCTTT
clone size: NA; V gene: TRBV9; J gene: TRBJ2-7; D gene: TRBD2; CDR3 protein: CASSPSGTRYEQYF; CDR3 DNA: TGTGCCAGCAGCCCCTCCGGGACTAGATACGAGCAGTACTTC